The 16 T cell receptor beta chains listed next were all sequenced from one sample in a study of shared clonotypes between healthy human individuals. Generated by immunoSEQ multiplex PCR, the TCRdb table keeps only in-frame clones and is missing some. The sample records roughly 660,000 clones, 80% to 95% being singletons. Material: memory CD8+ T cells from PBMCs. The subset here: CD45RO+ cells pooled with CCR7-negative TemRA cells. These TCRs come from a man aged 18 to 30 in good health. Some clones in this sample may be carry-over from other donors' samples.

V usage is TRBV5-1 and J usage is TRBJ2-5; a possible D gene is TRBD1 (6 bases). The CDR3 runs 15 residues. Germline V lookup: CDR1 SGHRS, CDR2 YFSETQ. V lost 4 bases to trimming and J lost 4 bases, with 17 bases between them. CDR3 loop: CASSLPSHRVETQYF. The CDR3 bases are TGCGCCAGCAGCCTACCCTCCCACAGGGTAGAGACCCAGTACTTC.

This chain uses TRBV6-1 with TRBJ2-7; D uncertain. CDR1 is MNHNS, CDR2 SASEGT, per germline. With 4 bases removed from V and 1 base from J, the gap between germline ends came to 17 bases. The CDR3 has 16 amino acids. This chain's CDR3 is CASSVGWGLASYEQYF. The CDR3 DNA reads as TGTGCCAGCAGTGTGGGCTGGGGATTGGCTTCCTACGAGCAGTACTTC.

The genes are TRBV2 and TRBJ2-7; 14 bases are a match to TRBD2. The CDR3 totals 17 residues. Germline assignment: CDR1 SNHLY and CDR2 FYNNEI. J was trimmed by 5 bases and V by 4 bases; bases with no gene match: 10. CDR3 in amino acids: CASSGGLAGVRGNEQYF. The CDR3 nucleotides are TGTGCCAGCAGTGGGGGACTAGCGGGAGTAAGGGGAAACGAGCAGTACTTC.

This sequence joins TRBV19 and TRBJ2-1; TRBD2 matches at 14 bases. Losses at the gene ends were 1 base for V and 6 bases for J; bases not matched to a gene: 11. The CDR3 loop spans 19 amino acids. The germline CDR1 and CDR2 sequences are LNHDA and SQIVND (reference sequence). The CDR3 here is CASSIGGLAGVPIPNEQFF. CDR3 sequence (DNA): TGTGCCAGTAGTATAGGGGGACTAGCGGGAGTTCCCATCCCCAATGAGCAGTTCTTC.

This clone was seen only once. The J gene is TRBJ1-3, the V gene TRBV6-6; the match to TRBD1 covers 10 bases. Germline V CDR1 and CDR2: MNHNY, SVGAGI (reference sequence). J lost 2 bases, V lost 6 bases, and 7 bases had no gene match. The CDR3 runs to 16 residues. CDR3 in amino acids: CASSPQGQGTGNTIYF. The CDR3 DNA sequence: TGTGCCAGCAGCCCCCAGGGACAGGGGACTGGAAACACCATATATTTT.

This chain joins TRBV6-6 and TRBJ2-1, with D maybe TRBD2 (5 bases). V was trimmed by 7 bases and J by 4 bases, leaving 11 bases between them. Germline assignment: CDR1 MNHNY and CDR2 SVGAGI (reference sequence). The length of the CDR3 is 13 residues. CDR3 region: CASTSRRYNEQFF. CDR3 coding DNA: TGTGCCAGCACCTCCCGGAGGTACAATGAGCAGTTCTTC.

This chain links TRBV29-1 with TRBJ1-2; 7 bases match TRBD1. Trimming cost V 7 bases and J 8 bases; bases outside gene matches: 7. There are 11 residues in the CDR3. CDR1 SQVTM and CDR2 ANQGSEA come from the germline V gene. The CDR3 nucleotides read TGCAGCGCCCAGGGGGGAAACGGCTACACCTTC. It is translated as CSAQGGNGYTF. Full variable domain (outside the CDR3, taken from reference TRBV29-1 and TRBJ1-2): SAVISQKPSRDICQRGTSLTIQCQVDSQVTMMFWYRQQPGQSLTLIATANQGSEATYESGFVIDKFPISRPNLTFSTLTVSNMSPEDSSIYLCSAQGGNGYTFGSGTRLTVV.

The chain has TRBV27 and TRBJ1-1; 9 positions match TRBD1. Trimming took 0 bases from V and 6 from J; bases not matched to a gene: 5. This CDR3 comprises 15 residues. Germline values: CDR1 MNHEY, CDR2 SMNVEV (reference sequence). As DNA, the CDR3 is TGTGCCAGCAGTTTATCGGGACAGGGATTCGCTGAAGCTTTCTTT. This translates into CASSLSGQGFAEAFF.

This clone has only a few counts. The chain is built from TRBV11-3 and TRBJ2-7; 9 positions match TRBD1. Trimming removed 5 bases from V and 6 bases from J; junction bases left unmatched: 8. The CDR3 has 14 amino acids. Per the germline V gene, CDR1 is SGHNT and CDR2 is YENEEA. CDR3: CASSPDRGPSEQYF. The CDR3 DNA sequence: TGTGCCAGCAGCCCGGACAGGGGCCCGTCCGAGCAGTACTTC. Full variable domain (outside the CDR3, taken from reference TRBV11-3 and TRBJ2-7): EAGVVQSPRYKIIEKKQPVAFWCNPISGHNTLYWYLQNLGQGPELLIRYENEEAVDDSQLPKDRFSAERLKGVDSTLKIQPAELGDSAVYLCASSPDRGPSEQYFGPGTRLTVT.

J is TRBJ1-5 and V is TRBV6-4; D might be TRBD1 (5 bases). V lost 7 bases and J 1 base, leaving 17 bases between the germline ends. The CDR3 length is 16 residues. CDR1 MRHNA and CDR2 SNTAGT come from the germline V gene. DNA of the CDR3: TGTGCCAGCAACTTACTTTCCCGGGACAGCAATCAGCCCCAGCATTTT. Encoded protein: CASNLLSRDSNQPQHF.

The chain combines TRBV10-3 with TRBJ1-1; tentative D call: TRBD1 (6 bases). The CDR3 is 13 amino acids. The V and J ends lost 6 bases and 3 bases respectively, with 11 bases between them. CDR1 and CDR2 from the germline V gene are ENHRY and SYGVKD. CDR3: CAIRGPGDTEAFF. As DNA, the CDR3 is TGTGCCATCAGAGGTCCAGGGGACACTGAAGCTTTCTTT.

The genes are TRBV7-9 and TRBJ1-5, with D possibly matching TRBD1 (6 bases). Germline loops: CDR1 SEHNR, CDR2 FQNEAQ (reference sequence). CDR3 size: 14 residues. V was trimmed by 5 bases and J by 0 bases, leaving 8 bases between them. The CDR3 loop reads CASSIGGSNQPQHF. DNA of the CDR3: TGTGCCAGCAGCATAGGGGGTAGCAATCAGCCCCAGCATTTT.

This sequence joins TRBV27 and TRBJ2-5, with 12 bases matching TRBD2. The CDR3 sequence is 16 residues long. The V and J ends lost 4 bases and 5 bases, in that order; junction bases with no gene match: 8. Germline-derived CDR1 and CDR2 are MNHEY and SMNVEV (reference sequence). Here the CDR3 reads CASSSLAGGPGETQYF. The CDR3 DNA reads as TGTGCCAGCAGTTCCCTAGCGGGAGGGCCGGGGGAGACCCAGTACTTC.

The chain links TRBV7-9 to TRBJ1-3, with D maybe TRBD1 (6 bases). The germline CDR1 and CDR2 sequences are SEHNR and FQNEAQ (reference sequence). Trimming shortened V by 5 bases and J by 2 bases, and 13 bases separated the two germline ends. The CDR3 runs to 15 residues. CDR3 sequence: CASSPGAPAGNTIYF. The CDR3 DNA sequence: TGTGCCAGCAGCCCAGGGGCGCCGGCTGGAAACACCATATATTTT. The variable domain in full, completed from reference TRBV7-9 and TRBJ1-3, reads DTGVSQNPRHKITKRGQNVTFRCDPISEHNRLYWYRQTLGQGPEFLTYFQNEAQLEKSRLLSDRFSAERPKGSFSTLEIQRTEQGDSAMYLCASSPGAPAGNTIYFGEGSWLTVV.

The chain couples TRBV5-4 to TRBJ2-1, with D tentatively TRBD1 (6 bases). V gave up 4 bases and J gave up 8 bases, with 22 bases separating them. CDR1 and CDR2 (germline): SGHNT, YYREEE (reference sequence). This CDR3 has 16 amino acids. The CDR3 protein is CASSRLDSQGVDEQFF. The CDR3 DNA sequence: TGTGCCAGCAGCCGACTGGACAGCCAGGGCGTCGATGAGCAGTTCTTC. The variable domain in full, with the rest retrieved from reference TRBV5-4 and TRBJ2-1, is ETGVTQSPTHLIKTRGQQVTLRCSSQSGHNTVSWYQQALGQGPQFIFQYYREEENGRGNFPPRFSGLQFPNYSSELNVNALELDDSALYLCASSRLDSQGVDEQFFGPGTRLTVL.

This chain links TRBV4-3 with TRBJ2-3; tentatively, D is TRBD1 (5 bases). This CDR3 spans 17 amino acids. The V gene lost 0 bases and the J gene lost 5 bases, with 18 bases spanning the gap. Germline CDR1 is LGHNA and CDR2 is YSLEER. CDR3 sequence reads: CASSQERGRQTRDTQYF. The CDR3 coding sequence is TGCGCCAGCAGCCAAGAAAGGGGTCGGCAGACCAGAGATACGCAGTATTTT.